This paragraph reports one T cell receptor (beta chain). Libraries were prepared by immunoSEQ multiplex PCR; TCRdb keeps only in-frame clonotypes and omits some of them. This sample has about 71,000 clones, with about 86% found just once. This record belongs to a study of OX40 agonist ivuxolimab in advanced cancers. The germline gives CDR1 SGHTA, CDR2 FQGNSA. Trimming stripped 7 bases from V and 0 bases from J, with 7 bases between. The length of the CDR3 is 14 residues. The specimen was CD4+ or CD8+ T cells sorted from blood, collected in a trial of the OX40 agonist ivuxolimab. This TCR was recovered from an adult with an advanced solid tumor such as melanoma, head and neck, liver or kidney cancer. The J gene is TRBJ2-6, the V gene TRBV7-2; D unresolved. DNA for the CDR3: TGTGCCAGCAATAGGGACTCTGGGGCCAACGTCCTGACTTTC. It translates to CASNRDSGANVLTF.